This T cell receptor (beta chain) appears in the sequencing data of a study of blood T cells in healthy people across ages. Study findings and constraints: There was no known CMV status for donors, so expanded clonotype changes were possibly confounded. TCR beta diversity was tightly associated with the proportion of naive T cells.

In the case of this clonotype: Its antigen is undetermined.

Together with a sample-barcoded 5' primer, a J-beta primer mix was included in a second PCR lasting about 7 to 12 cycles. MiXCR was run by TCRdb on the 5' RACE reads, yielding one entry per CDR3 protein. The sample includes approximately 360,000 distinct CDR3 sequences, 45% to 60% of them seen just once. V was clipped by 6 bases and J by 4 bases; unmatched bases: 6. The CDR3 runs to 14 residues. In germline, CDR1 is DFQATT, CDR2 SNEGSKA (reference sequence). Sequenced input: blood. V gene TRBV20-1 combines with J gene TRBJ2-3; 11 bases are a match to TRBD2. This clonotype was obtained from a man in his sixties in good health. CDR3 region: CSAVSGGASDTQYF. The CDR3 DNA follows: TGCAGTGCCGTTAGCGGGGGGGCCTCAGATACGCAGTATTTT.